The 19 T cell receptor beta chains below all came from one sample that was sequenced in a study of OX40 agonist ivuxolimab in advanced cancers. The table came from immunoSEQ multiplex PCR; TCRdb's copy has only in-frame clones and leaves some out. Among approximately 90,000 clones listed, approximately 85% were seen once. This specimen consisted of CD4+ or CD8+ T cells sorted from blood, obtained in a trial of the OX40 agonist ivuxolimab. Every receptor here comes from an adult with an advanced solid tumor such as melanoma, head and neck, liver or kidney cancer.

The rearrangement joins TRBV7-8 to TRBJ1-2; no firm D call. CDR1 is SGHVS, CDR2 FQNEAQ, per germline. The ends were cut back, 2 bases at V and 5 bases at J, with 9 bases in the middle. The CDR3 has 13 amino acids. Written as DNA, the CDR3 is TGTGCCAGCAGCTTACCCACTGAATATGGCTACACCTTC. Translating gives CASSLPTEYGYTF.

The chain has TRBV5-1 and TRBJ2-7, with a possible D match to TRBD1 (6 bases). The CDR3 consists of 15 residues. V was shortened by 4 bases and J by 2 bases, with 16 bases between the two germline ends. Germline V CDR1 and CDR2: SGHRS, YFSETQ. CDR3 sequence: CASSLLTGVTYEQYF. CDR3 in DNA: TGCGCCAGCAGCCTATTGACAGGAGTAACCTACGAGCAGTACTTC.

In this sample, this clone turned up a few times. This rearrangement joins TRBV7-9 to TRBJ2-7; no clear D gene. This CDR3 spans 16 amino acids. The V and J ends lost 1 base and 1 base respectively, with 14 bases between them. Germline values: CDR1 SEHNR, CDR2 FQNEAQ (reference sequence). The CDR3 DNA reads TGTGCCAGCAGCTTAGAAACGCAGGACCTTTCCTACGAGCAGTACTTC. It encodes CASSLETQDLSYEQYF.

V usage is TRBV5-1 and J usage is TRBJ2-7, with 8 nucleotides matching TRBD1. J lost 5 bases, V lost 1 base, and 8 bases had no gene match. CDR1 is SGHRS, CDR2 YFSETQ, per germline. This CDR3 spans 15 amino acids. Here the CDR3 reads CASSLWAGQGNEQYF. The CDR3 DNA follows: TGCGCCAGCAGCTTGTGGGCCGGACAGGGCAACGAGCAGTACTTC.

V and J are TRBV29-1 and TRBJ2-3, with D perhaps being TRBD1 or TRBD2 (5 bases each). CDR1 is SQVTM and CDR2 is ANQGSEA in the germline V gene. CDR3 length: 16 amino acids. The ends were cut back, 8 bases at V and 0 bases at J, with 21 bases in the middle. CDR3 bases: TGCAGCCCCAGCCGGGACCCATATCGAAGCACAGATACGCAGTATTTT. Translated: CSPSRDPYRSTDTQYF.

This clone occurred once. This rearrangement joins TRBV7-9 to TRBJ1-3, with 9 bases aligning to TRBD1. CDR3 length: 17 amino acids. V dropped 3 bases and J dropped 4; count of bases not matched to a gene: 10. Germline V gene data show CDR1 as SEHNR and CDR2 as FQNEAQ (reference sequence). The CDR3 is CASSFTAGTGSGNTIYF. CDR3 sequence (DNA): TGTGCCAGCAGCTTCACAGCCGGGACAGGGAGCGGAAACACCATATATTTT.

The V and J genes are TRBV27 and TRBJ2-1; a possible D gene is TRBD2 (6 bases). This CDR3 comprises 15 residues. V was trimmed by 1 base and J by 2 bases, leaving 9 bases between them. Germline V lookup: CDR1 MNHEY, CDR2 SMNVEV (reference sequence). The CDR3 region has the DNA TGTGCCAGCAGTTTATTCCCGGGAGCCTACAATGAGCAGTTCTTC. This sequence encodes CASSLFPGAYNEQFF.

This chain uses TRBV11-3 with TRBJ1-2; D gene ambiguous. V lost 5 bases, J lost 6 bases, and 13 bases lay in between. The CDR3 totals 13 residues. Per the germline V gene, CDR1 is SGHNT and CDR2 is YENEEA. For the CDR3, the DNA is TGTGCCAGCAGCCTTACGGGAGGGAATGGCTACACCTTC. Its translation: CASSLTGGNGYTF. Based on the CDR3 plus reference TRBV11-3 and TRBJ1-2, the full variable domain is EAGVVQSPRYKIIEKKQPVAFWCNPISGHNTLYWYLQNLGQGPELLIRYENEEAVDDSQLPKDRFSAERLKGVDSTLKIQPAELGDSAVYLCASSLTGGNGYTFGSGTRLTVV.

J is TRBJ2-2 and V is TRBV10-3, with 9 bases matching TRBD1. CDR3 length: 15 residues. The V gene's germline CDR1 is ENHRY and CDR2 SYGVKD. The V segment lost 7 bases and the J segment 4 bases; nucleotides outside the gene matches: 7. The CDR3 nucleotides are TGTGCCATCAACCGGGACAGGGATGGCACCGGGGAGCTGTTTTTT. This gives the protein CAINRDRDGTGELFF.

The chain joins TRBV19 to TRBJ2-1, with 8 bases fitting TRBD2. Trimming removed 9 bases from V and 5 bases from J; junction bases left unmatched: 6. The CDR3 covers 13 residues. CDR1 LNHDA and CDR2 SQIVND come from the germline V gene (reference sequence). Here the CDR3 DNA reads TGTGCCAGCTCAGCGGGGGCGAACAATGAGCAGTTCTTC. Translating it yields CASSAGANNEQFF.

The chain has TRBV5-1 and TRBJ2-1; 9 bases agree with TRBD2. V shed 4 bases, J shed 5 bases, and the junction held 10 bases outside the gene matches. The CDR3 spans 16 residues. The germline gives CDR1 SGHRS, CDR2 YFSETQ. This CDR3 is CASSPRAGGGNNEQFF. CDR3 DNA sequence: TGCGCCAGCAGCCCAAGGGCGGGAGGGGGAAACAATGAGCAGTTCTTC.

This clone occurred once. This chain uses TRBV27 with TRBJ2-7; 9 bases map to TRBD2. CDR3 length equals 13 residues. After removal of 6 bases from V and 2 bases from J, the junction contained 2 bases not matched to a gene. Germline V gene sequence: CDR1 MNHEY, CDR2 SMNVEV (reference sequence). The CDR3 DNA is TGTGCCAGCAGGGCGGGAGGGCCCTACGAGCAGTACTTC. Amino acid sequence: CASRAGGPYEQYF.

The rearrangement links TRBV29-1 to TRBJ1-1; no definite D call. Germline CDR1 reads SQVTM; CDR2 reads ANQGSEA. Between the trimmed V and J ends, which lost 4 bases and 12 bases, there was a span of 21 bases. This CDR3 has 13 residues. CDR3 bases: TGCAGCGTTGGACATGCGAGGGATCGGACCACTTTCTTT. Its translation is CSVGHARDRTTFF.

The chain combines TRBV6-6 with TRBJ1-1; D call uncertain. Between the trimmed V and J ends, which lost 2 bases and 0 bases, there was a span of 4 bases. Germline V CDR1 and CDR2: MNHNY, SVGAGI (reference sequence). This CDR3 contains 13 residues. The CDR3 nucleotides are TGTGCCAGCAGTTACGGTATGAACACTGAAGCTTTCTTT. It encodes CASSYGMNTEAFF.

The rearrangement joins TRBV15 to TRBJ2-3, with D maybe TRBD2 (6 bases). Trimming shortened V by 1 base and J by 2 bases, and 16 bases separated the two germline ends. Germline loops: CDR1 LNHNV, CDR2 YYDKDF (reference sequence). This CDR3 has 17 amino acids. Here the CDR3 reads CATSRGSALADTDTQYF. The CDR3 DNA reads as TGTGCCACCAGCAGAGGATCGGCTTTAGCGGACACAGATACGCAGTATTTT. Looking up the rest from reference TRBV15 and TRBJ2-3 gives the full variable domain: DAMVIQNPRYQVTQFGKPVTLSCSQTLNHNVMYWYQQKSSQAPKLLFHYYDKDFNNEADTPDNFQSRRPNTSFCFLDIRSPGLGDTAMYLCATSRGSALADTDTQYFGPGTRLTVL.

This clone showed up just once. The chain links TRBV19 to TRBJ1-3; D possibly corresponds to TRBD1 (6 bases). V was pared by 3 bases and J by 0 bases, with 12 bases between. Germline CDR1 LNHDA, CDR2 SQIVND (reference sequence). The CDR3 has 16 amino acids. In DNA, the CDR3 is TGTGCCAGTAGTATCTCCGGGACAAGCTCTGGAAACACCATATATTTT. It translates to CASSISGTSSGNTIYF.

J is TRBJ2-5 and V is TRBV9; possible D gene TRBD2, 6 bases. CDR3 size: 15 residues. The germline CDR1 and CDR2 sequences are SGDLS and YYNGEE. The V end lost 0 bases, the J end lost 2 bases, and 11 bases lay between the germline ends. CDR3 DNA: TGTGCCAGCAGCGTAGAGCCCGGGACTCAAGAGACCCAGTACTTC. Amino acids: CASSVEPGTQETQYF.

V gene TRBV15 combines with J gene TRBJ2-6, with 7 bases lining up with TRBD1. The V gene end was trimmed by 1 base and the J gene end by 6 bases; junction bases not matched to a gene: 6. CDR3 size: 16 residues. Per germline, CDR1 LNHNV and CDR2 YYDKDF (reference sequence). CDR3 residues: CATSRGGGLEANVLTF. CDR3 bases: TGTGCCACCAGCAGAGGAGGGGGCCTCGAGGCCAACGTCCTGACTTTC.

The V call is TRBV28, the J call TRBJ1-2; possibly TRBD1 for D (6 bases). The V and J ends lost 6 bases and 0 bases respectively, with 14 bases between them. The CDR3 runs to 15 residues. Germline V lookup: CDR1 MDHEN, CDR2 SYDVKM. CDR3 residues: CASSPRTVPNYGYTF. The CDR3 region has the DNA TGTGCCAGCAGCCCTCGGACAGTTCCTAACTATGGCTACACCTTC.